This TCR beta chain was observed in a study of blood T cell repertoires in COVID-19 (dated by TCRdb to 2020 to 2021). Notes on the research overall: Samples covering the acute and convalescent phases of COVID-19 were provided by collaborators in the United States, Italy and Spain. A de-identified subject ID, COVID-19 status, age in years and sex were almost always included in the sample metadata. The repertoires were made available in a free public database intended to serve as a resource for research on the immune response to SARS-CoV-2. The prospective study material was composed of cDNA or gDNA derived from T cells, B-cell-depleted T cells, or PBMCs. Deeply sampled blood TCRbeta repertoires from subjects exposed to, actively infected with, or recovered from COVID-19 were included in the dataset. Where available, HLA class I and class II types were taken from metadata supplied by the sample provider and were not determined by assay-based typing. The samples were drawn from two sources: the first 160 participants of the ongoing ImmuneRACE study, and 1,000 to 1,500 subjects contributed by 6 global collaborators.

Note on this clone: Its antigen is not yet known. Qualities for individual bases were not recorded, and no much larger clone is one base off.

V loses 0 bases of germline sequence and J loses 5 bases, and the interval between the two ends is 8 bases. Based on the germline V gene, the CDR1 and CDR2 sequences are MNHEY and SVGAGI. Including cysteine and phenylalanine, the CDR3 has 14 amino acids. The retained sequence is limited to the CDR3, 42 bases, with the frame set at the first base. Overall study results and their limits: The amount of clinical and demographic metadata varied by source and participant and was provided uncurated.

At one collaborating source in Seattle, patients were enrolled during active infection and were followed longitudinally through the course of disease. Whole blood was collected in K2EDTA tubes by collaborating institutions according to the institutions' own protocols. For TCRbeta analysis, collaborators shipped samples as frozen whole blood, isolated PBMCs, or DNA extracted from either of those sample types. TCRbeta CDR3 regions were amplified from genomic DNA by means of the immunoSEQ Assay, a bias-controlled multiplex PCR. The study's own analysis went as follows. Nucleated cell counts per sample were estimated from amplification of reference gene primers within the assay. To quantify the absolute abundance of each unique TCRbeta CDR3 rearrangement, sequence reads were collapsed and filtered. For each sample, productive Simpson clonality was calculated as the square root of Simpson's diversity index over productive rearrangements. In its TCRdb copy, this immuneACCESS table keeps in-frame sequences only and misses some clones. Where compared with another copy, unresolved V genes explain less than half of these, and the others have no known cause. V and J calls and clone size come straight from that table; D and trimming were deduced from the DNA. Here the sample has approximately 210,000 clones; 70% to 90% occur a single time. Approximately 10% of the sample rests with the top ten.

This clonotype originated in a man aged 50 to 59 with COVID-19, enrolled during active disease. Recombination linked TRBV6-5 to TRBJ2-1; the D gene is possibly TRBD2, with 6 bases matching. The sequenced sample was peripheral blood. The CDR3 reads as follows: CASSYSGSHNEQFF. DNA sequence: TGTGCCAGCAGTTACTCCGGGAGCCACAATGAGCAGTTCTTC.